This T cell receptor beta chain was observed in a study of blood T cell repertoires in COVID-19. Study context: Sites across the United States, Italy and Spain contributed samples from acute and convalescent COVID-19.

As handled by the study authors: The authors estimated nucleated cell counts from reference gene primer amplification. TCRdb keeps only in-frame clones here, not all; method: immunoSEQ multiplex PCR. V and J calls and clone size come straight from that table; D and trimming were deduced from the DNA. This table holds over 120,000 clones, about four fifths found once. V lost 6 bases and J lost 4, with 6 bases in between. The CDR3 length is 11 residues. Sequencing used peripheral blood. The chain carries TRBV12-3 or TRBV12-4 and TRBJ1-2; perhaps TRBD1 as D (5 bases). The sequence came from a woman aged 55-70 years with acute or convalescent COVID-19. CDR3 sequence: CASSGGYGYTF. The CDR3 coding sequence is TGTGCCAGCAGCGGGGGCTATGGCTACACCTTC.